The clone carrying this TCR beta chain was counted between two and nine times. What it binds is unknown. This specimen belongs to a study of cytomegalovirus exposure and HLA in healthy donors. This table comes from immunoSEQ multiplex PCR, and its TCRdb copy is limited to in-frame clones, with some not included. This table holds 200,000 to 250,000 clones, roughly 91% found once. The donors were part of the approximately 130-subject validation cohort, which stood apart from the approximately 640-subject first cohort. Findings of the study overall: In the 90 to 150 validation repertoires, more than 85% of cluster scores exceeded 0, per a later analysis. Cytomegalovirus-associated TCR beta chains were listed, numbering more than 150.

Trimming removed 3 bases from V and 5 bases from J, with 14 bases in between. The CDR3 contains 14 residues. Germline values: CDR1 SGHRS, CDR2 YFSETQ. This chain uses TRBV5-1 with TRBJ1-2; TRBD1 might be the D (6 bases). Source material: PBMCs. This TCR derives from a woman under 30 in good health and CMV-seropositive. The DNA of the CDR3 is TGCGCCAGCAGCTCCGCCCAGGGGACGTATGGCTACACCTTC. Its protein product is CASSSAQGTYGYTF.